One sample yielded the 28 T cell receptor beta chains listed below, sequenced in a study of CD8 T cells in Susac syndrome. A quantity of about 0.5 to 1 ug RNA underwent reverse transcription using random hexamers. TCRdb re-called the immunoSEQ multiplex PCR reads with MiXCR, one entry per CDR3 protein. The sample lists around 160,000 distinct CDR3 sequences, just under 95% occurring once. Source material: CD4+ T cells from PBMCs. The receptors stem from a human donor in good health.

This clonotype was detected once. The rearrangement uses TRBV5-1 and TRBJ2-3, with unresolved D. Germline V gives CDR1 SGHRS, CDR2 YFSETQ. The CDR3 consists of 14 residues. Trimming cost V 1 base and J 3 bases, with 9 bases left between them. The CDR3 here is CASSLYSPTDTQYF. The DNA of the CDR3 is TGCGCCAGCAGCTTGTACAGCCCGACAGATACGCAGTATTTT.

The genes are TRBV5-1 and TRBJ1-5; the match to TRBD1 covers 10 bases. Germline V lookup: CDR1 SGHRS, CDR2 YFSETQ. V shed 5 bases, J shed 1 base, and the junction held 3 bases outside the gene matches. The CDR3 runs to 15 residues. The CDR3 protein is CASRPGQGSNQPQHF. DNA of the CDR3: TGCGCCAGCAGACCGGGACAGGGGAGCAATCAGCCCCAGCATTTT.

The gene calls are TRBV20-1 and TRBJ1-2; D gene ambiguous. V shed 1 base and J shed 4 bases, with 7 bases lying between them. The CDR3 has 12 amino acids. Germline V lookup: CDR1 DFQATT, CDR2 SNEGSKA (reference sequence). DNA of the CDR3: TGCAGTGCTAGAGGTACACCCTATGGCTACACCTTC. Protein: CSARGTPYGYTF.

V usage is TRBV12-3 or TRBV12-4 and J usage is TRBJ1-2; D unclear. Trimming took 5 bases from V and 7 from J, leaving 8 bases between them. The CDR3 consists of 11 residues. The CDR3 nucleotides read TGTGCCAGCAGTCCGGGCCGTGGCTACACCTTC. Translation: CASSPGRGYTF.

V gene TRBV4-3 combines with J gene TRBJ2-1; 12 nucleotides match TRBD1. CDR1 is LGHNA and CDR2 is YSLEER in the germline V gene. CDR3 length: 15 residues. V lost 0 bases, J lost 10 bases, and 4 bases stayed unmatched. The CDR3 bases are TGCGCCAGCAGCCAAGACGGGACAGGGGGCAGCGAGCAGTTCTTC. Translation gives CASSQDGTGGSEQFF.

The chain combines TRBV29-1 with TRBJ2-6; D is undetermined. Per germline, CDR1 SQVTM and CDR2 ANQGSEA. The CDR3 runs to 14 residues. V was trimmed by 4 bases and J by 4 bases, leaving 11 bases between them. CDR3: CSVAPATGANVLTF. CDR3 nucleotides: TGCAGCGTTGCGCCAGCGACAGGGGCCAACGTCCTGACTTTC.

V usage is TRBV29-1 and J usage is TRBJ2-7; a possible D gene is TRBD2 (6 bases). Germline CDR1 and CDR2: SQVTM and ANQGSEA. CDR3 length: 13 amino acids. V gave up 4 bases and J gave up 6 bases, with 16 bases separating them. Here the CDR3 DNA reads TGCAGCGTTGTCTTGGGGGGAAGGGGCGAGCAGTACTTC. It is translated as CSVVLGGRGEQYF.

This chain uses TRBV3-1 with TRBJ2-7; TRBD1 aligns across 7 bases. The CDR3 contains 15 residues. Germline loops: CDR1 LGHDT, CDR2 YNNKEL (reference sequence). Unmatched junction bases numbered 10, after V lost 4 bases and J lost 4 bases. The CDR3 DNA is TGTGCCAGCAGCCCGCAACCCGGGACAGCATACGAGCAGTACTTC. Translation gives CASSPQPGTAYEQYF.

The V and J genes are TRBV29-1 and TRBJ2-3; the D gene is possibly TRBD2 (5 bases). Germline CDR1 SQVTM, CDR2 ANQGSEA. The CDR3 contains 13 residues. V lost 3 bases to trimming and J lost 0 bases, with 7 bases between them. The CDR3 reads CSVDGESTDTQYF. The DNA for the CDR3 is TGCAGCGTTGACGGGGAAAGCACAGATACGCAGTATTTT.

The rearrangement joins TRBV24-1 to TRBJ2-1; no clear D. Germline CDR1 is KGHDR and CDR2 is SFDVKD. V lost 12 bases and J 13 bases, leaving 15 bases between the germline ends. The CDR3 length is 10 residues. The CDR3 nucleotides are TGTGCCGGATTAGCAGTCATCCAGTTCTTC. As protein: CAGLAVIQFF.

V gene TRBV30 combines with J gene TRBJ2-1, with 10 bases fitting TRBD2. This CDR3 is 14 amino acids long. CDR1 is GTSNPN, CDR2 SVGIG, per germline (reference sequence). V gave up 5 bases and J gave up 7 bases; unmatched junction bases: 8. The DNA for the CDR3 is TGTGCCTGGTCACTAGCGGGGATGTGGAATGAGCAGTTCTTC. Translating gives CAWSLAGMWNEQFF.

The genes are TRBV7-9 and TRBJ2-7; maybe TRBD1 (6 bases). The germline gives CDR1 SEHNR, CDR2 FQNEAQ (reference sequence). V was pared by 5 bases and J by 5 bases, with 22 bases between. The CDR3 loop spans 16 amino acids. In nucleotides, the CDR3 is TGTGCCAGCAGCACATATGGGGGCCTAGCACGAAACGAGCAGTACTTC. Its protein is CASSTYGGLARNEQYF.

J is TRBJ2-1 and V is TRBV3-1; the match to TRBD2 covers 9 bases. This CDR3 comprises 12 residues. Germline CDR1 is LGHDT and CDR2 is YNNKEL (reference sequence). CDR3 coding DNA: TGTCCCGGCGGGGGGGCCTACAATGAGCAGTTCTTC. Translating it yields CPGGGAYNEQFF.

The V call is TRBV19, the J call TRBJ1-5; D is uncertain. The germline gives CDR1 LNHDA, CDR2 SQIVND (reference sequence). The CDR3 spans 13 residues. V lost 3 bases to trimming and J lost 2 bases, with 5 bases between them. CDR3 loop: CASSIRGNQPQHF. DNA for the CDR3: TGTGCCAGTAGTATTAGGGGCAATCAGCCCCAGCATTTT.

CDR3: CSVGGGEGEQFF. In nucleotides, the CDR3 is TGCAGCGTTGGTGGGGGCGAGGGTGAGCAGTTCTTC. The chain has TRBV29-1 and TRBJ2-1; TRBD1 is a possible D gene (6 bases). Looked up from germline, CDR1 is SQVTM and CDR2 is ANQGSEA. This CDR3 spans 12 amino acids. V lost 4 bases and J 9 bases, leaving 13 bases between the germline ends.

The rearrangement uses TRBV19 and TRBJ2-1, with D tentatively TRBD1 (5 bases). The CDR3 length is 13 residues. Trimming pared 1 base from V and 7 bases from J, leaving 8 bases between. CDR1 and CDR2 from the germline V gene are LNHDA and SQIVND (reference sequence). In DNA form, the CDR3 reads TGTGCCAGTAGTATAGGTAGGGGAAATGAGCAGTTCTTC. This sequence encodes CASSIGRGNEQFF.

This chain connects TRBV15 to TRBJ1-2, with D unresolved. Trimming took off 1 base at V and 4 bases at J, with 13 bases between the two ends. CDR1 LNHNV and CDR2 YYDKDF come from the germline V gene (reference sequence). This CDR3 comprises 15 residues. CDR3 bases: TGTGCCACCAGCAGAGGAGTTGGCTTTACCTATGGCTACACCTTC. Encoded protein: CATSRGVGFTYGYTF.

This clonotype was seen a single time. The chain employs TRBV29-1 and TRBJ1-2; D not certain. Germline CDR1 reads SQVTM; CDR2 reads ANQGSEA. This CDR3 comprises 12 residues. With 0 bases removed from V and 3 bases from J, the gap between germline ends came to 5 bases. CDR3 in amino acids: CSVEDRDYGYTF. The CDR3 DNA follows: TGCAGCGTTGAAGATCGCGACTATGGCTACACCTTC.

V and J are TRBV2 and TRBJ1-5; D not resolved. The CDR3 is 15 amino acids. Trimming left V 5 bases short and J 5 bases short, with 16 bases between. Germline values: CDR1 SNHLY, CDR2 FYNNEI. CDR3 sequence (DNA): TGTGCCAGCAGTATTCGCGAGGGTATCGATCAGCCCCAGCATTTT. Encoded protein: CASSIREGIDQPQHF.

This chain links TRBV5-4 with TRBJ2-5; 7 nucleotides agree with TRBD1. Germline V gene sequence: CDR1 SGHNT, CDR2 YYREEE (reference sequence). The CDR3 runs 14 residues. With V trimmed by 4 bases and J by 5 bases, 8 bases remained unmatched. CDR3 amino acids: CASSTKGAGETQYF. CDR3 nucleotide sequence: TGTGCCAGCAGCACAAAGGGGGCTGGGGAGACCCAGTACTTC. The variable domain in full, with the rest retrieved from reference TRBV5-4 and TRBJ2-5, is ETGVTQSPTHLIKTRGQQVTLRCSSQSGHNTVSWYQQALGQGPQFIFQYYREEENGRGNFPPRFSGLQFPNYSSELNVNALELDDSALYLCASSTKGAGETQYFGPGTRLLVL.

The rearrangement links TRBV6-4 to TRBJ2-1; 10 bases map to TRBD2. CDR1 and CDR2 from the germline V gene are MRHNA and SNTAGT. After removal of 6 bases from V and 6 bases from J, the junction contained 8 bases not matched to a gene. CDR3 length equals 15 residues. DNA for the CDR3: TGTGCCAGCAGCACCAGCGGGGGGGATGGCAATGAGCAGTTCTTC. This sequence encodes CASSTSGGDGNEQFF.

The V gene is TRBV29-1, the J gene TRBJ1-2; TRBD1 might be the D (5 bases). Germline assignment: CDR1 SQVTM and CDR2 ANQGSEA. The CDR3 loop spans 13 amino acids. The germline V and J ends were trimmed by 5 bases and 4 bases, with 14 bases remaining between them. Here the CDR3 DNA reads TGCAGCGTTTCACCTGGGGACGGCTATGGCTACACCTTC. Encoded protein: CSVSPGDGYGYTF.

As to this clonotype: A junction boundary mismatches the germline segment, possibly from a read error. This chain joins TRBV7-9 and TRBJ2-7; TRBD2 matches at 9 bases. Germline assignment: CDR1 SEHNR and CDR2 FQNEAQ (reference sequence). This CDR3 is 17 amino acids long. CDR3 region: CASSLDGTRLAGTLGDF. In DNA, the CDR3 is TGTGCCAGCAGCTTAGATGGAACCCGGCTAGCGGGGACCCTAGGGGACTTC.

The V gene is TRBV13, the J gene TRBJ2-2; TRBD2 aligns across 7 bases. Germline V gene sequence: CDR1 PRHDT, CDR2 FYEKMQ (reference sequence). The CDR3 sequence is 16 residues long. V lost 1 base, J lost 4 bases, and 6 bases stayed unmatched. CDR3 residues: CASSLEAGVSTGELFF. The CDR3 nucleotides are TGTGCCAGCAGCTTAGAGGCGGGGGTTTCCACCGGGGAGCTGTTTTTT.

V gene TRBV9 combines with J gene TRBJ2-1; possible D gene TRBD2, 5 bases. The CDR3 extends over 14 amino acids. Germline-derived CDR1 and CDR2 are SGDLS and YYNGEE. V lost 4 bases and J 3 bases, leaving 11 bases between the germline ends. CDR3 nucleotides: TGTGCCAGCAGCAAATTCGGGGACTACAATGAGCAGTTCTTC. Encoded protein: CASSKFGDYNEQFF.

The chain carries TRBV5-1 and TRBJ1-2; 9 bases line up with TRBD1. Per germline, CDR1 SGHRS and CDR2 YFSETQ. The CDR3 consists of 13 residues. V lost 1 base and J lost 6; bases outside the gene matches: 1. The CDR3 protein is CASSLTGGDGYTF. In DNA, the CDR3 is TGCGCCAGCAGCTTGACAGGGGGCGATGGCTACACCTTC.

The J gene is TRBJ2-3, the V gene TRBV25-1, with D hard to call. The CDR3 is made up of 15 amino acids. V gave up 0 bases and J gave up 1 base, with 8 bases separating them. Germline-derived CDR1 and CDR2 are MGHDK and SYGVNS. The CDR3 DNA reads as TGTGCCAGCAGTGAATACGGCAGCCGCACAGATACGCAGTATTTT. The encoded protein is CASSEYGSRTDTQYF.

The J gene is TRBJ2-7, the V gene TRBV7-8; 7 bases are a match to TRBD1. V lost 0 bases and J lost 3; bases outside the gene matches: 2. This CDR3 comprises 14 residues. Germline assignment: CDR1 SGHVS and CDR2 FQNEAQ. Written as DNA, the CDR3 is TGTGCCAGCAGCTTAGCCGGGACAGTCTACGAGCAGTACTTC. Amino acid sequence: CASSLAGTVYEQYF.